The 13 T cell receptor beta chains reported below all come from one sample, sequenced in a study of cytomegalovirus exposure and HLA in healthy donors. Researchers ran the PCR with 60 Vbeta and 13 Jbeta primers. Profiled with immunoSEQ multiplex PCR; TCRdb holds only in-frame clones, not every one. The table lists fewer than 250,000 clones, around 79% of them singletons, with about 0.2% in the top ten. Material: PBMCs. These receptors were taken from a girl aged 2 to 9 in good health and CMV-seronegative.

This chain links TRBV5-4 with TRBJ2-7, with D perhaps TRBD1 (7 bases). V was shortened by 1 base and J by 4 bases, with 15 bases between the two germline ends. In germline, CDR1 is SGHNT, CDR2 YYREEE (reference sequence). The CDR3 is made up of 15 amino acids. CDR3 DNA: TGTGCCAGCAGCTTGTTAGACAGGGCGGGATACGAGCAGTACTTC. Translated, it gives CASSLLDRAGYEQYF.

The chain carries TRBV18 and TRBJ2-7; 9 nucleotides align to TRBD1. Germline V lookup: CDR1 KGHSH, CDR2 LQKENI. This CDR3 has 13 amino acids. V lost 8 bases to trimming and J lost 4 bases; unmatched junction nucleotides: 6. The CDR3 here is CASRPGQGYEQYF. The CDR3 coding sequence is TGTGCCAGCCGGCCGGGACAGGGTTACGAGCAGTACTTC.

The chain employs TRBV11-3 and TRBJ2-1, with D perhaps matching TRBD2 (5 bases). Germline V CDR1 and CDR2: SGHNT, YENEEA. The CDR3 is 14 amino acids. V lost 3 bases to trimming and J lost 3 bases, with 9 bases between them. CDR3: CASSFAGDYNEQFF. In nucleotides, the CDR3 is TGTGCCAGCAGCTTTGCCGGGGACTACAATGAGCAGTTCTTC.

The rearrangement uses TRBV4-1 and TRBJ2-7, with TRBD1 matching 7 bases. With 1 base clipped from V and 3 bases from J, the junction kept 12 bases outside the gene matches. From germline, CDR1 is MGHRA and CDR2 YSYEKL. The CDR3 covers 17 residues. For the CDR3, the DNA is TGCGCCAGCAGCCAAGGTTTCGGCACAGGGGAATTCTACGAGCAGTACTTC. Encoded protein: CASSQGFGTGEFYEQYF.

V is TRBV5-4 and J is TRBJ1-3; D is perhaps TRBD1 (6 bases). The CDR3 is 15 amino acids. Trimming removed 3 bases from V and 3 bases from J, with 13 bases in between. Germline V gene lookup returns CDR1 SGHNT and CDR2 YYREEE (reference sequence). The CDR3 DNA sequence: TGTGCCAGCAGCTCAAACAGGGCCCTTGGAAACACCATATATTTT. This sequence encodes CASSSNRALGNTIYF.

This clone has more than one count but fewer than ten. The chain joins TRBV5-1 to TRBJ2-3; 8 bases agree with TRBD1. Germline V lookup: CDR1 SGHRS, CDR2 YFSETQ. Trimming cost V 5 bases and J 6 bases; bases outside gene matches: 8. The CDR3 covers 14 residues. CDR3 sequence: CASRSGAGGDTQYF. CDR3 in DNA: TGCGCCAGCAGGAGCGGAGCAGGGGGCGATACGCAGTATTTT.

V and J are TRBV29-1 and TRBJ2-1; TRBD1 agrees at 8 bases. Germline-derived CDR1 and CDR2 are SQVTM and ANQGSEA. J was trimmed by 7 bases and V by 7 bases; bases with no gene match: 12. The CDR3 totals 14 residues. The CDR3 spells CSAAPRDRWNEQFF. The CDR3, as DNA: TGCAGCGCCGCCCCGCGGGACAGGTGGAATGAGCAGTTCTTC.

The V gene is TRBV19, the J gene TRBJ1-5, with 10 nucleotides matching TRBD1. The V and J ends lost 3 bases and 6 bases, in that order; junction bases with no gene match: 5. In germline, CDR1 is LNHDA, CDR2 SQIVND (reference sequence). This CDR3 is built from 15 residues. DNA of the CDR3: TGTGCCAGTAGTATGGGGACAGGGGATACTCAGCCCCAGCATTTT. Translation gives CASSMGTGDTQPQHF.

This chain connects TRBV5-1 to TRBJ2-2; 15 bases match TRBD2. Looked up from germline, CDR1 is SGHRS and CDR2 is YFSETQ. The V and J ends lost 4 bases and 5 bases, in that order; junction bases with no gene match: 6. The CDR3 is made up of 17 amino acids. In nucleotides, the CDR3 is TGCGCCAGCAGCCCAGGACTAGCGGGGGGGGCGACCGGGGAGCTGTTTTTT. Translated, it gives CASSPGLAGGATGELFF.

The chain carries TRBV2 and TRBJ2-3, with 8 bases lining up with TRBD1. Trimming at V came to 6 bases and at J to 4 bases, leaving 0 bases not matched to a gene. Per germline, CDR1 SNHLY and CDR2 FYNNEI. CDR3 size: 12 residues. The CDR3 region is CASRTGADTQYF. CDR3 nucleotides: TGTGCCAGCAGGACAGGGGCAGATACGCAGTATTTT.

V is TRBV6-7 and J is TRBJ1-5; 12 bases are a match to TRBD1. TRBV6-7 belongs to the ORF category, with a function that is uncertain. The CDR3 is 20 residues long. Losses at the gene ends were 5 bases for V and 6 bases for J; bases not matched to a gene: 20. CDR3: CASSHEGTPGQGARGQPQHF. Here the CDR3 DNA reads TGTGCCAGCAGTCACGAGGGGACCCCGGGACAGGGGGCACGAGGTCAGCCCCAGCATTTT.

The chain employs TRBV10-3 and TRBJ2-5; a possible D gene is TRBD1 (5 bases). V was trimmed by 7 bases and J by 5 bases, leaving 8 bases between them. The CDR3 is made up of 11 amino acids. Germline V gives CDR1 ENHRY, CDR2 SYGVKD. The CDR3 is CAIKTEETQYF. The CDR3, as DNA: TGTGCCATCAAGACAGAGGAGACCCAGTACTTC.

This chain's CDR3 is CASSISNEQFF. DNA of the CDR3: TGTGCCAGTAGTATTAGTAATGAGCAGTTCTTC. The V gene is TRBV19, the J gene TRBJ2-1; D gene ambiguous. Germline assignment: CDR1 LNHDA and CDR2 SQIVND (reference sequence). V was clipped by 3 bases and J by 7 bases, with 4 bases between them. CDR3 length equals 11 residues. Supplemented by reference TRBV19 and TRBJ2-1, the full variable domain reads DGGITQSPKYLFRKEGQNVTLSCEQNLNHDAMYWYRQDPGQGLRLIYYSQIVNDFQKGDIAEGYSVSREKKESFPLTVTSAQKNPTAFYLCASSISNEQFFGPGTRLTVL.